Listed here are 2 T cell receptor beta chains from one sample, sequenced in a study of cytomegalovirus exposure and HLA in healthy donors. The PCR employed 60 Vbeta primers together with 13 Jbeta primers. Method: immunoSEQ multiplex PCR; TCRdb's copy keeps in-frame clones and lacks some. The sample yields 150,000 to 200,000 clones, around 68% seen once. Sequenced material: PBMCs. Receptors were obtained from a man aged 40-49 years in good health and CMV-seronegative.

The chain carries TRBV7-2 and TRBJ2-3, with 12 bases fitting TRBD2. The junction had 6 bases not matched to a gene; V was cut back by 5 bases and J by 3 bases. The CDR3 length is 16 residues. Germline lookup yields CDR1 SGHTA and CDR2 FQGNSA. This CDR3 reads CASSVASGGATDTQYF. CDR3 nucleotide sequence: TGTGCCAGCAGCGTCGCTAGCGGGGGGGCTACAGATACGCAGTATTTT.

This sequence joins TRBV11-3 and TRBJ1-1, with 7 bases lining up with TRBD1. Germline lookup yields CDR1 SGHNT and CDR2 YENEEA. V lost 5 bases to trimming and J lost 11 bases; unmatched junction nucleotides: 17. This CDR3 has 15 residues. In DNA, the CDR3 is TGTGCCAGCAGCACCGGCCCGGACAGGCGGGATGAGGCTTTCTTT. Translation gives CASSTGPDRRDEAFF.